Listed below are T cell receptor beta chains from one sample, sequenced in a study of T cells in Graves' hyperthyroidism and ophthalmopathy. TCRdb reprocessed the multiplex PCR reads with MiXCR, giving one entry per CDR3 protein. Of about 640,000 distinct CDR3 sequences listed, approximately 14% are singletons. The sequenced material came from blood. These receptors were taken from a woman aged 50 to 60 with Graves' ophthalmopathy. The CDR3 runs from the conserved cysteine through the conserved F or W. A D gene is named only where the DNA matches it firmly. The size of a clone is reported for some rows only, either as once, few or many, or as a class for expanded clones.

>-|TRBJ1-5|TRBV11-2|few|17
CASSLETDRGLNQPQHF
TGTGCCAGCAGCCTAGAGACGGACCGGGGGCTCAATCAGCCCCAGCATTTT
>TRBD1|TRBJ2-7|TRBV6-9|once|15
CASIKGQGNSYEQYF
TGTGCCAGCATTAAGGGACAGGGGAATTCCTACGAGCAGTACTTC
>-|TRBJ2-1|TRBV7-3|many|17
CASSLRRDAFSYNEQFF
TGTGCCAGCAGCTTACGGCGGGACGCATTCTCCTACAATGAGCAGTTCTTC
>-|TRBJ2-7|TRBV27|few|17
CASSRFSAGSDSYEQYF
TGTGCCAGCAGTAGGTTCTCTGCTGGGAGTGACTCCTACGAGCAGTACTTC
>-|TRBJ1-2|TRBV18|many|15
CASSPSRTVGYGYTF
TGTGCCAGCTCACCAAGCAGGACAGTCGGCTATGGCTACACCTTC
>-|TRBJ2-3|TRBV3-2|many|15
CASSPLTGSWDTQYF
TGTGCCAGCAGCCCCCTGACAGGGAGCTGGGATACGCAGTATTTT
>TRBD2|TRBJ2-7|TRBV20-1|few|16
CSARGTSGSSIDEQYF
TGCAGTGCTAGAGGGACTAGCGGGAGTAGTATCGACGAGCAGTACTTC
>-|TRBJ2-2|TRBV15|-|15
CATSRDRAPGGELFF
TGTGCCACCAGCAGAGATAGGGCCCCGGGCGGGGAGCTGTTTTTT
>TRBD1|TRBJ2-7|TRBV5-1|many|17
CASSHDRDATSSYEQYF
TGCGCCAGCAGCCACGACAGGGACGCAACGAGCTCCTACGAGCAGTACTTC
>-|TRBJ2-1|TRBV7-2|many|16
CASRPQQGPLYNEQFF
TGTGCCAGCAGACCGCAACAGGGTCCTCTCTACAATGAGCAGTTCTTC
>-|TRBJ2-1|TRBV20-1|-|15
CSARKTRSSYNEQFF
TGCAGTGCTAGAAAAACACGTAGCTCCTACAATGAGCAGTTCTTC
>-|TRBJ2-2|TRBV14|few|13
CASSNGAAGELFF
TGTGCCAGCAGCAATGGGGCAGCCGGGGAGCTGTTTTTT
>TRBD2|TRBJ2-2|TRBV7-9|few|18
CASSLRASGSMGTGELFF
TGTGCCAGCAGCTTAAGAGCTAGCGGGAGCATGGGCACCGGGGAGCTGTTTTTT
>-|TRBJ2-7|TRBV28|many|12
CASFGGGYEQYF
TGTGCCAGCTTTGGAGGGGGGTACGAGCAGTACTTC
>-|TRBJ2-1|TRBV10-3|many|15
CAISRGRDAYNEQFF
TGTGCCATCAGTCGGGGCAGGGACGCCTACAATGAGCAGTTCTTC
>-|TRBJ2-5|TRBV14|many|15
CASSQARDTQETQYF
TGTGCCAGCAGCCAAGCCCGCGACACCCAAGAGACCCAGTACTTC
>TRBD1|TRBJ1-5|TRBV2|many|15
CASRPGQGADQPQHF
TGTGCCAGCAGGCCGGGACAGGGGGCAGATCAGCCCCAGCATTTT
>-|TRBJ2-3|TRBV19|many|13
CASSIQGTDTQYF
TGTGCCAGTAGTATCCAGGGCACAGATACGCAGTATTTT
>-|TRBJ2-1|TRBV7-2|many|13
CASSSPMVYEQFF
TGTGCCAGCAGCTCCCCGATGGTCTATGAGCAGTTCTTC
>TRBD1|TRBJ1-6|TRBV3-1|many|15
CASSQLGTGDSPLHF
TGTGCCAGCAGCCAGCTGGGGACAGGGGACTCACCCCTCCACTTT
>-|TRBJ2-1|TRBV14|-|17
CASSPVVGGYSYNEQFF
TGTGCCAGCAGCCCTGTAGTAGGCGGTTACTCCTACAATGAGCAGTTCTTC
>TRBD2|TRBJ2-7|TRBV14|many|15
CASSQVASGDYEQYF
TGTGCCAGCAGCCAAGTTGCTAGCGGAGACTACGAGCAGTACTTC
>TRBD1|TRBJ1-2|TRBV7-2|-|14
CASSTSGGAYGYTF
TGTGCCAGCAGCACATCAGGGGGCGCGTATGGCTACACCTTC
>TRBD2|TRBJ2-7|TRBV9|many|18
CASSVDPEGAGVLNEQYF
TGTGCCAGCAGCGTAGACCCAGAGGGAGCGGGAGTGTTAAACGAGCAGTACTTC
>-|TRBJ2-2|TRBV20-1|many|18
CSARVALYAPSNTGELFF
TGCAGTGCTAGAGTGGCCCTTTATGCCCCTTCGAACACCGGGGAGCTGTTTTTT
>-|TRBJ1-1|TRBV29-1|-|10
CSVDKSEAFF
TGCAGCGTTGATAAATCTGAAGCTTTCTTT
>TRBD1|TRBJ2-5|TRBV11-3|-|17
CASSLDFGQGAVKTQYF
TGTGCCAGCAGCTTAGATTTTGGGCAGGGGGCTGTAAAGACCCAGTACTTC
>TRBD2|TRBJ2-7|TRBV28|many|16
CASSSPRVSGSYEQYF
TGTGCCAGCAGTTCCCCCCGGGTTAGCGGGAGCTACGAGCAGTACTTC
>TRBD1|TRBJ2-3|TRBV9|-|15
CASSIGTGGTDTQYF
TGTGCCAGCAGCATAGGGACAGGCGGCACAGATACGCAGTATTTT
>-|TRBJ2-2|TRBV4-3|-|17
CASSQERGVTRAGELFF
TGCGCCAGCAGCCAAGAGAGAGGGGTTACTAGGGCCGGGGAGCTGTTTTTT
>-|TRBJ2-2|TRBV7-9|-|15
CASSTFEGLTGELFF
TGTGCCAGCAGCACTTTTGAAGGTTTGACCGGGGAGCTGTTTTTT
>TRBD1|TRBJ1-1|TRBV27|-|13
CATRQGDNTEAFF
TGTGCCACCAGACAGGGGGATAACACTGAAGCTTTCTTT